The rows below give T cell receptor beta chains drawn from one sample of a study of cytomegalovirus exposure and HLA in healthy donors. TCRdb's table, derived via immunoSEQ multiplex PCR, lists solely in-frame clones and lacks some. The table shows tens of thousands of clones, with roughly 90% occurring only once. The specimen sequenced was PBMCs. These receptors all come from a woman aged 18-29 years in good health and CMV-seronegative. CDR3s include the opening cysteine and the closing phenylalanine or tryptophan. Each record gives: clone size, V gene, CDR3 protein. Clone size is not always given. Where it is, it says once, few, many or a class for expanded clones.

.,TRBV7-3,CASSLTGLAGDEQYF
.,TRBV28,CASSFRLAGGSEQYF
few,TRBV30,CAWSVRGTEAFF
.,TRBV5-6,CASSWGGRVTEAFF
once,TRBV19,CASNGERRETEAFF
few,TRBV4-3,CASSQGELAGRETQYF
.,TRBV9,CASSIQGSSYNEQFF
.,TRBV9,CASSVATSGGAGELFF
.,TRBV5-1,CASSNGGRAGRGEQFF
few,TRBV7-3,CASSLMGGGKADTQYF
.,TRBV21-1,CASSKQSRGIDGRTYEQYF
once,TRBV9,CASSYTSGTDTQYF
once,TRBV9,CASSYDRSTDTQYF
once,TRBV10-3,CAISESRTAANNEQFF
.,TRBV27,CASSADTAYNEQFF
.,TRBV18,CASSFLAALETQYF
.,TRBV10-1,CASSEMVAGVGEQFF
.,TRBV7-8,CASSSDRGTEAFF
.,TRBV19,CASSIEGQGAGDTEAFF
.,TRBV14,CASSRTLGVAGTYEQYF
once,TRBV28,CASSSQGASYGYTF
.,TRBV19,CASSIGGQGFYGYTF
.,TRBV6-1,CASRNIDTASYEQYF
.,TRBV9,CASSVAVGRADTQYF
once,TRBV14,CASSHLTGNSYNEQFF
.,TRBV27,CASSKWTSGSNNNEQFF
.,TRBV30,CAWSVVSGNTIYF